These 32 T cell receptor beta chains were sequenced from one sample in a study of T cell responses to AZD1222 COVID-19 vaccine. This table comes from immunoSEQ multiplex PCR, and its TCRdb copy is limited to in-frame clones, with some not included. The repertoire has 120,000 or so clones, 92% of them found once; the top ten carry more than 13%. This material consisted of peripheral blood, taken on day 0 of AZD1222 vaccination. Receptor source: an adult in good health.

The chain couples TRBV10-1 to TRBJ2-3; weak D call: TRBD1 (6 bases). The CDR3 length is 16 residues. Between the trimmed V and J ends, which lost 3 bases and 3 bases, there was a span of 16 bases. From germline, CDR1 is WNHNN and CDR2 SYGVQD (reference sequence). CDR3 residues: CASSDGRGAGTDTQYF. CDR3 sequence (DNA): TGCGCCAGCAGTGACGGCAGGGGCGCAGGGACAGATACGCAGTATTTT.

The chain uses TRBV19 and TRBJ2-3; the D gene could be TRBD1 or TRBD2 (5 bases each). CDR1 is LNHDA and CDR2 is SQIVND in the germline V gene (reference sequence). V lost 11 bases, J lost 6 bases, and 9 bases lay in between. There are 10 residues in the CDR3. The CDR3, as DNA: TGTGCCGGGACCGGGGATACGCAGTATTTT. This gives the protein CAGTGDTQYF.

V and J are TRBV9 and TRBJ2-3, with D possibly called TRBD1 or TRBD2 (6 bases each). V lost 6 bases, J lost 4 bases, and 18 bases lay in between. This CDR3 has 15 residues. Germline V gene sequence: CDR1 SGDLS, CDR2 YYNGEE. CDR3 loop: CASTTSQGGPDTQYF. CDR3 nucleotide sequence: TGTGCCAGCACCACCTCACAGGGAGGCCCAGATACGCAGTATTTT. Full variable domain (rest looked up from reference TRBV9 and TRBJ2-3): DSGVTQTPKHLITATGQRVTLRCSPRSGDLSVYWYQQSLDQGLQFLIQYYNGEERAKGNILERFSAQQFPDLHSELNLSSLELGDSALYFCASTTSQGGPDTQYFGPGTRLTVL.

The V gene is TRBV28, the J gene TRBJ1-2; the match to TRBD1 covers 8 bases. Germline CDR1 MDHEN, CDR2 SYDVKM. Trimming took 6 bases from V and 2 from J; bases not matched to a gene: 11. The CDR3 length is 16 residues. CDR3: CASRQSGGAFNYGYTF. CDR3 bases: TGTGCCAGCAGACAATCAGGGGGCGCGTTCAACTATGGCTACACCTTC.

The rearrangement uses TRBV12-1 and TRBJ2-3; the D call in the table, TRBD1, was not verified against the DNA. TRBV12-1 is a known pseudogene. The CDR3 loop spans 17 amino acids. CDR3 sequence reads: CASSPQGDSCRGDTQYF. CDR3 bases: TGTGCCAGCAGCCCCCAGGGGGACTCCTGCCGGGGAGATACGCAGTATTTT.

V and J are TRBV9 and TRBJ2-5; 15 nucleotides line up with TRBD2. The CDR3 spans 17 residues. J lost 3 bases, V lost 4 bases, and 7 bases had no gene match. Germline CDR1 and CDR2: SGDLS and YYNGEE. CDR3 residues: CASSPGWTSGGEETQYF. The DNA for the CDR3 is TGTGCCAGCAGCCCCGGTTGGACTAGCGGGGGGGAAGAGACCCAGTACTTC.

The chain carries TRBV7-2 and TRBJ1-6; D call uncertain. The germline V gene encodes CDR1 SGHTA and CDR2 FQGNSA. Trimming pared 4 bases from V and 7 bases from J, leaving 17 bases between. This CDR3 comprises 16 residues. The CDR3 bases are TGTGCCAGCAGCTCACCATACCCCCGGGGAAATTCACCCCTCCACTTT. Protein sequence: CASSSPYPRGNSPLHF.

V and J are TRBV18 and TRBJ2-5; perhaps TRBD1 as D (5 bases). CDR1 KGHSH and CDR2 LQKENI come from the germline V gene. V lost 6 bases and J lost 9, with 23 bases in between. The CDR3 is made up of 15 amino acids. The CDR3 DNA follows: TGTGCCAGCTCCCAAAACTCTGACAGCCCTTTGGCCCAGTACTTC. Translated: CASSQNSDSPLAQYF. The full variable domain, rest sourced from reference TRBV18 and TRBJ2-5, is NAGVMQNPRHLVRRRGQEARLRCSPMKGHSHVYWYRQLPEEGLKFMVYLQKENIIDESGMPKERFSAEFPKEGPSILRIQQVVRGDSAAYFCASSQNSDSPLAQYFGPGTRLLVL.

V and J are TRBV6-5 and TRBJ1-1, with a possible D match to TRBD1 (5 bases). Germline V CDR1 and CDR2: MNHEY, SVGAGI. V lost 6 bases, J lost 5 bases, and 16 bases lay in between. CDR3 size: 14 residues. CDR3 amino acids: CASSFGREGTEAFF. The CDR3 DNA reads as TGTGCCAGCAGCTTCGGGAGGGAGGGGACTGAAGCTTTCTTT.

This clone was seen once. The V gene is TRBV4-1, the J gene TRBJ1-2; 7 positions agree with TRBD1. CDR1 and CDR2 from the germline V gene are MGHRA and YSYEKL. CDR3 length equals 19 residues. With V trimmed by 0 bases and J by 5 bases, 18 bases remained unmatched. The CDR3 DNA sequence: TGCGCCAGCAGCCAAGAGGGGGGCCCGGGGACAGATAATGGATATGGCTACACCTTC. As protein: CASSQEGGPGTDNGYGYTF.

The chain is built from TRBV4-1 and TRBJ2-2; D call uncertain. Trimming cost V 3 bases and J 3 bases, with 20 bases left between them. Germline loops: CDR1 MGHRA, CDR2 YSYEKL. The CDR3 has 18 amino acids. The CDR3 DNA reads as TGCGCCAGCAGCCACAAATCGTTCCTCCCCGGTTACACCGGGGAGCTGTTTTTT. Translating it yields CASSHKSFLPGYTGELFF.

This clone was seen just once. The V gene is TRBV29-1, the J gene TRBJ1-5; D not certain. The CDR3 spans 13 residues. Trimming shortened V by 4 bases and J by 0 bases, and 7 bases separated the two germline ends. Germline CDR1 is SQVTM and CDR2 is ANQGSEA. The CDR3 DNA reads as TGCAGCGTTGTTACGAATAGCAATCAGCCCCAGCATTTT. Its translation: CSVVTNSNQPQHF.

The chain employs TRBV5-1 and TRBJ1-3; the D is unclear. The CDR3 sequence is 16 residues long. Germline CDR1 is SGHRS and CDR2 is YFSETQ. V was trimmed by 3 bases and J by 1 base, leaving 14 bases between them. Here the CDR3 reads CASSSEMPGSGNTIYF. DNA for the CDR3: TGCGCCAGCAGCTCTGAAATGCCGGGATCTGGAAACACCATATATTTT.

This clone was observed a single time. V and J are TRBV6-1 and TRBJ2-6; a possible D gene is TRBD1 (5 bases). V was shortened by 2 bases and J by 1 base, with 6 bases between the two germline ends. There are 15 residues in the CDR3. CDR1 is MNHNS and CDR2 is SASEGT in the germline V gene. CDR3 loop: CASSEQGSGANVLTF. The CDR3 region has the DNA TGTGCCAGCAGTGAACAGGGATCTGGGGCCAACGTCCTGACTTTC.

This chain links TRBV2 with TRBJ1-4; D is perhaps TRBD1 (6 bases). Deletions cut 10 bases from V and 8 bases from J, with 14 bases between. The CDR3 sequence is 12 residues long. The germline gives CDR1 SNHLY, CDR2 FYNNEI. DNA for the CDR3: TGTGCCAAGGGGGAAATGAGGGAAAAACTGTTTTTT. It codes for CAKGEMREKLFF.

This clone has a single count. V is TRBV4-3 and J is TRBJ2-1, with TRBD2 matching 11 bases. Per germline, CDR1 LGHNA and CDR2 YSLEER. The CDR3 consists of 17 residues. After removal of 0 bases from V and 4 bases from J, the junction contained 5 bases not matched to a gene. CDR3 coding DNA: TGCGCCAGCAGCCAAGATCCCCTAGCGGGGGGATACAATGAGCAGTTCTTC. This encodes CASSQDPLAGGYNEQFF.

The chain carries TRBV27 and TRBJ2-7; 10 positions agree with TRBD1. This CDR3 region has 15 residues. Germline CDR1 reads MNHEY; CDR2 reads SMNVEV (reference sequence). The junction had 3 bases not matched to a gene; V was cut back by 2 bases and J by 2 bases. CDR3 region: CASSLGTGETYEQYF. For the CDR3, the DNA is TGTGCCAGCAGTTTAGGGACAGGGGAGACCTACGAGCAGTACTTC.

This clone was seen only once. For the CDR3, the DNA is TGCGCCAGCAGCCAAGATACGGGTTTACGGGAGCAGTTCTTC. Its protein is CASSQDTGLREQFF. The chain carries TRBV4-3 and TRBJ2-1, with D uncertain. Germline values: CDR1 LGHNA, CDR2 YSLEER. The ends were cut back, 0 bases at V and 10 bases at J, with 13 bases in the middle. CDR3 length equals 14 residues.

V gene TRBV18 combines with J gene TRBJ1-4; weak D call: TRBD1 (5 bases). In germline, CDR1 is KGHSH, CDR2 LQKENI. This CDR3 has 15 amino acids. Between the trimmed V and J ends, which lost 1 base and 4 bases, there was a span of 10 bases. The CDR3 reads CASSPLAGSNEKLFF. The CDR3 nucleotides are TGTGCCAGCTCACCACTGGCAGGGAGTAATGAAAAACTGTTTTTT.

The chain carries TRBV5-1 and TRBJ2-6, with 8 nucleotides matching TRBD1. This CDR3 has 14 residues. CDR1 is SGHRS, CDR2 YFSETQ, per germline. V dropped 8 bases and J dropped 4; count of bases not matched to a gene: 5. CDR3 region: CASRGQAGANVLTF. The CDR3 DNA reads as TGCGCCAGTCGGGGACAGGCCGGGGCCAACGTCCTGACTTTC.

Written as DNA, the CDR3 is TGTGCCTGGTCGAGGGGTGAAAAACTGTTTTTT. It specifies CAWSRGEKLFF. This chain uses TRBV30 with TRBJ1-4; D may be TRBD1 (5 bases). The CDR3 runs 11 residues. V was shortened by 5 bases and J by 7 bases, with 8 bases between the two germline ends. Germline loops: CDR1 GTSNPN, CDR2 SVGIG (reference sequence). Full variable domain (missing parts from reference TRBV30 and TRBJ1-4): SQTIHQWPATLVQPVGSPLSLECTVEGTSNPNLYWYRQAAGRGLQLLFYSVGIGQISSEVPQNLSASRPQDRQFILSSKKLLLSDSGFYLCAWSRGEKLFFGSGTQLSVL.

The V gene is TRBV2, the J gene TRBJ1-2; D possibly corresponds to TRBD1 (5 bases). The CDR3 spans 12 residues. CDR1 is SNHLY, CDR2 FYNNEI, per germline. V lost 6 bases and J lost 3, with 8 bases in between. Written as DNA, the CDR3 is TGTGCCAGCAGGGGGGGAGACTATGGCTACACCTTC. Its protein is CASRGGDYGYTF.

The chain couples TRBV6-1 to TRBJ2-7; D is uncertain. Germline CDR1 and CDR2: MNHNS and SASEGT. There are 16 residues in the CDR3. Trimming shortened V by 4 bases and J by 8 bases, and 24 bases separated the two germline ends. The CDR3 here is CASSGGGSLERVKQYF. The CDR3 DNA follows: TGTGCCAGCAGTGGGGGTGGAAGCCTGGAAAGAGTAAAGCAGTACTTC.

The gene calls are TRBV5-4 and TRBJ2-3, with 8 bases aligning to TRBD2. The germline gives CDR1 SGHNT, CDR2 YYREEE (reference sequence). J lost 0 bases, V lost 4 bases, and 4 bases had no gene match. CDR3 length: 15 amino acids. CDR3 nucleotide sequence: TGTGCCAGCAGCACAGCGGGGGTTAGCACAGATACGCAGTATTTT. This sequence encodes CASSTAGVSTDTQYF.

V usage is TRBV9 and J usage is TRBJ2-7; 7 bases line up with TRBD1. This CDR3 is built from 14 residues. Germline values: CDR1 SGDLS, CDR2 YYNGEE. J lost 0 bases, V lost 0 bases, and 0 bases had no gene match. The CDR3 spells CASSVDRGSYEQYF. CDR3 in DNA: TGTGCCAGCAGCGTAGACAGGGGCTCCTACGAGCAGTACTTC.

The chain couples TRBV11-2 to TRBJ1-1; D not certain. The CDR3 covers 13 residues. Germline V gives CDR1 SGHAT, CDR2 FQNNGV. With 4 bases removed from V and 5 bases from J, the gap between germline ends came to 11 bases. The DNA of the CDR3 is TGTGCCAGCAGCTCAGCAGGTGGTACTGAAGCTTTCTTT. This translates into CASSSAGGTEAFF.

This clone came up once. The V call is TRBV2, the J call TRBJ2-1; 10 positions agree with TRBD2. The CDR3 consists of 15 residues. Germline V gives CDR1 SNHLY, CDR2 FYNNEI. The V segment lost 6 bases and the J segment 5 bases; nucleotides outside the gene matches: 7. CDR3 sequence: CASSYLAGANNEQFF. The CDR3, as DNA: TGTGCCAGCAGCTACCTAGCGGGAGCTAACAATGAGCAGTTCTTC. Drawing the rest from reference TRBV2 and TRBJ2-1, the complete variable domain is EPEVTQTPSHQVTQMGQEVILRCVPISNHLYFYWYRQILGQKVEFLVSFYNNEISEKSEIFDDQFSVERPDGSNFTLKIRSTKLEDSAMYFCASSYLAGANNEQFFGPGTRLTVL.

V gene TRBV27 combines with J gene TRBJ1-6; D ambiguous. The CDR3 totals 15 residues. V lost 9 bases, J lost 0 bases, and 12 bases lay in between. From germline, CDR1 is MNHEY and CDR2 SMNVEV (reference sequence). The CDR3 nucleotides read TGTGCCAGTCTGGTGAACGGCTCCTATAATTCACCCCTCCACTTT. This encodes CASLVNGSYNSPLHF.

The rearrangement uses TRBV27 and TRBJ1-1; D gene uncertain. The CDR3 is 17 residues long. With 5 bases removed from V and 1 base from J, the gap between germline ends came to 20 bases. Germline V gives CDR1 MNHEY, CDR2 SMNVEV (reference sequence). CDR3 bases: TGTGCCAGCAGTGGTAGCCCGGCCACCAACAAGAACACTGAAGCTTTCTTT. The encoded protein is CASSGSPATNKNTEAFF.

This chain joins TRBV29-1 and TRBJ2-3; no clear D. Germline CDR1 and CDR2: SQVTM and ANQGSEA. This CDR3 spans 12 amino acids. Between the trimmed V and J ends, which lost 3 bases and 2 bases, there was a span of 6 bases. Here the CDR3 reads CSVEGITDTQYF. Written as DNA, the CDR3 is TGCAGCGTTGAGGGAATCACAGATACGCAGTATTTT.

The V call is TRBV7-9, the J call TRBJ1-6; no reliable D call. The germline gives CDR1 SEHNR, CDR2 FQNEAQ (reference sequence). V was trimmed by 1 base and J by 5 bases, leaving 18 bases between them. This CDR3 is built from 18 residues. CDR3 in DNA: TGTGCCAGCAGCTTAGTTAGTTTGGGCAGTTTGCATAATTCACCCCTCCACTTT. This sequence encodes CASSLVSLGSLHNSPLHF.

CDR3 region: CASSFPQGEQYF. CDR3 DNA: TGTGCCAGCAGCTTTCCCCAGGGCGAGCAGTACTTC. The chain combines TRBV12-3 or TRBV12-4 with TRBJ2-7; perhaps TRBD1 as D (5 bases). V was trimmed by 6 bases and J by 6 bases, leaving 12 bases between them. The CDR3 has 12 residues.